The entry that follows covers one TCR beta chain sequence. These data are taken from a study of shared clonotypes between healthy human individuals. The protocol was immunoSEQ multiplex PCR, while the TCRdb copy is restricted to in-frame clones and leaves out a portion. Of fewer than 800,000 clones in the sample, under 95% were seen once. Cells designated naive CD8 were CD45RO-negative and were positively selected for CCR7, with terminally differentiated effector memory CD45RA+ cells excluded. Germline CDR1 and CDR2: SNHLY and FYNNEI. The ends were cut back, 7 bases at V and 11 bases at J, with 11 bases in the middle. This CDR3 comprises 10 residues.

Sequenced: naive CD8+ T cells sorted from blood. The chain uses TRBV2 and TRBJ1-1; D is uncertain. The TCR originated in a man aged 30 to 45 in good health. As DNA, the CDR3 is TGTGCCAGCAACGTCGGGGTGGCTTTCTTT. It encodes CASNVGVAFF.